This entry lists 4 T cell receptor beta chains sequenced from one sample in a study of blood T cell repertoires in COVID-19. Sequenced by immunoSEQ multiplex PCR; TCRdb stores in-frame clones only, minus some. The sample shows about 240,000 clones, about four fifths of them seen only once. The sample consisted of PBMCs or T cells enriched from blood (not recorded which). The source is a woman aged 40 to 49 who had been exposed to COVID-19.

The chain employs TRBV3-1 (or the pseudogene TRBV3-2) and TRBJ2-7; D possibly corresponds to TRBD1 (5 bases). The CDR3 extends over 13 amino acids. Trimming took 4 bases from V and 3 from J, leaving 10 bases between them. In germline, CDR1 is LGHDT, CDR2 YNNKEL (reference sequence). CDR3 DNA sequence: TGTGCCAGCAGCCCCCGACAGAACTACGAGCAGTACTTC. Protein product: CASSPRQNYEQYF.

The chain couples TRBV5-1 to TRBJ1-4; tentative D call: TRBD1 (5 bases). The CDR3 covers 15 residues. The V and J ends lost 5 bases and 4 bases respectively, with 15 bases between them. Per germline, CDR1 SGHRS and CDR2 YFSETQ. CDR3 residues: CASSVEGVNNEKLFF. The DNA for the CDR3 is TGCGCCAGCAGTGTTGAAGGGGTGAATAATGAAAAACTGTTTTTT.

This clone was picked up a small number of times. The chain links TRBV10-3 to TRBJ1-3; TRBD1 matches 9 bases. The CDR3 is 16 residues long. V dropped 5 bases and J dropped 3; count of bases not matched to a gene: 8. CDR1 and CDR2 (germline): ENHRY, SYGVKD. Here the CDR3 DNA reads TGTGCCATCAGTCAAGACAGGGGGATCAGTGGAAACACCATATATTTT. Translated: CAISQDRGISGNTIYF.

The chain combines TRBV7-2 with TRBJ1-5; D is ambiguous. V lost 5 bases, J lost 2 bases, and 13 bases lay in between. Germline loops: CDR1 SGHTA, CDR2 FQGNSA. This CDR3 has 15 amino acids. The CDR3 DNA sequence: TGTGCCAGCAGCCAAATTGTAGAGGGCAATCAGCCCCAGCATTTT. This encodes CASSQIVEGNQPQHF.